The subject of this entry is one T cell receptor beta chain. As yet, its antigen is unknown. In the naive CD8 group, cells lacked CD45RO and were positively selected for CCR7, so terminally differentiated effector memory CD45RA+ cells were left out. V lost 3 bases to trimming and J lost 4 bases; unmatched junction nucleotides: 6. The CDR3 extends over 15 amino acids. The germline CDR1 and CDR2 sequences are LNHDA and SQIVND (reference sequence). These data originate in a study of shared clonotypes between healthy human individuals. For the study at large: Aged between 18 and 49, the donors were a couple of women and a few men.

Some clones are missing from TCRdb's copy, which holds only in-frame ones; the method was immunoSEQ multiplex PCR. The table has hundreds of thousands of clones, nearly 95% seen once. Study results and limitations: Owing to a small donor count, the genetic and exposure-history diversity represented was limited. Only blood was sampled; tissue repertoires likely differ. Rarefaction analysis demonstrated incomplete sorted-subset sequencing notwithstanding large depth.

The sequenced sample consisted of naive CD8+ T cells sorted from blood. The source is a man aged 25 to 40 in good health. The J gene is TRBJ2-1, the V gene TRBV19, with 7 bases lining up with TRBD2. This chain's CDR3 is CASSMGGGPYNEQFF. CDR3 nucleotide sequence: TGTGCCAGTAGTATGGGGGGAGGGCCGTACAATGAGCAGTTCTTC.